The table lists the clone carrying this TCR beta chain with a few counts. The source of the sample is a study of response to subunit inactivated influenza vaccine. One entry per CDR3 protein results from TCRdb running MiXCR on the RT-PCR reads. The data show about 800,000 distinct CDR3 sequences, 21% seen once. The CDR3 runs 19 residues. Germline V lookup: CDR1 SGHRS, CDR2 YFSETQ. V shed 4 bases and J shed 6 bases, with 32 bases lying between them. The TCR comes from a middle-aged man who received an inactivated influenza vaccine. This material consisted of PBMCs from blood, taken more than 4 days after vaccination. The genes are TRBV5-1 and TRBJ2-7; D may match TRBD1 or TRBD2 (7 bases each). The DNA for the CDR3 is TGCGCCAGCAGCCTAGGAAACAGGGGAGAGCTAGCGGCGGGGTCCGAGCAGTACTTC. Protein sequence: CASSLGNRGELAAGSEQYF.